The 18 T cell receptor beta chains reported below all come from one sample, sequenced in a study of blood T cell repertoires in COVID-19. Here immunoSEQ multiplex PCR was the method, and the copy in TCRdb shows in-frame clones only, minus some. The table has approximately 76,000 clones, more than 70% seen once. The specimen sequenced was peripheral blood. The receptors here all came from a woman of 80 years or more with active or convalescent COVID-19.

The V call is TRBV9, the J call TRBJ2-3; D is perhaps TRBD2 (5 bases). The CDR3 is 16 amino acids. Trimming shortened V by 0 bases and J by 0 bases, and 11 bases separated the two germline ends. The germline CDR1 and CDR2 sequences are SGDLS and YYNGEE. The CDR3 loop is CASSVAGSPSTDTQYF. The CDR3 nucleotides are TGTGCCAGCAGCGTAGCGGGGAGCCCTAGCACAGATACGCAGTATTTT.

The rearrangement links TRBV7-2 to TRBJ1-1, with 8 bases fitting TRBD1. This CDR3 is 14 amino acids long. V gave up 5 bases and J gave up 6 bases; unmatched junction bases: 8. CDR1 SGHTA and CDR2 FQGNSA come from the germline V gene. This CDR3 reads CASSNQGAFAEAFF. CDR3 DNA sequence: TGTGCCAGCAGCAACCAGGGGGCTTTCGCTGAAGCTTTCTTT.

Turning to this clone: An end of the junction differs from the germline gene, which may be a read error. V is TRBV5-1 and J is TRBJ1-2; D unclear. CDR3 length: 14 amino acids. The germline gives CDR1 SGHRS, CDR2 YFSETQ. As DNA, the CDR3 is TGCGCCAGCAGCTTGCGGGATACTAACGATGGCTACACCTTC. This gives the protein CASSLRDTNDGYTF.

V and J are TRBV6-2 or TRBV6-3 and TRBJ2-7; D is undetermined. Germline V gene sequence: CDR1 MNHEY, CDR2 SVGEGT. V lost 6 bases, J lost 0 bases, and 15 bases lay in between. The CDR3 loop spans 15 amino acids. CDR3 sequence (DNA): TGTGCCAGCAGCCCAGTTTTCGAGAGCTCCTACGAGCAGTACTTC. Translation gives CASSPVFESSYEQYF.

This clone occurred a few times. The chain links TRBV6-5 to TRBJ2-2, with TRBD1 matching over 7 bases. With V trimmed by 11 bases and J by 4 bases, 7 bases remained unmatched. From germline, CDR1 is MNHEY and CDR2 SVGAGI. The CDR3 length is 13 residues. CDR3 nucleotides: TGTGCCGGAAGGGACAGCCTCACCGGGGAGCTGTTTTTT. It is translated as CAGRDSLTGELFF.

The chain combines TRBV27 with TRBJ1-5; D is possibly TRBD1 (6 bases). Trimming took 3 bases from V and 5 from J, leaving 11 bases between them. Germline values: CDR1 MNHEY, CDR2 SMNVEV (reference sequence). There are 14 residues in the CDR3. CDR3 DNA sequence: TGTGCCAGCAGTTTGATGGGGGCGTATCAGCCCCAGCATTTT. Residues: CASSLMGAYQPQHF.

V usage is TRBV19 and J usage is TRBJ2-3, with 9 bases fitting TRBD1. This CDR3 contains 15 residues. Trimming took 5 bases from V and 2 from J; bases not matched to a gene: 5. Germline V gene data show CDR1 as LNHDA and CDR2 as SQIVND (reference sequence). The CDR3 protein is CASSSRQGVTDTQYF. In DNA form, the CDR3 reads TGTGCCAGTAGTTCCCGACAGGGGGTCACAGATACGCAGTATTTT.

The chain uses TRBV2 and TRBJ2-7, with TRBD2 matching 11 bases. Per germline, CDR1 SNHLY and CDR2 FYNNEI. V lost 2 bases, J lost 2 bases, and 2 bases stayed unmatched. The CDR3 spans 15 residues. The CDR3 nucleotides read TGTGCCAGCAGTGAACAGACTAGCGGGACCTACGAGCAGTACTTC. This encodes CASSEQTSGTYEQYF.

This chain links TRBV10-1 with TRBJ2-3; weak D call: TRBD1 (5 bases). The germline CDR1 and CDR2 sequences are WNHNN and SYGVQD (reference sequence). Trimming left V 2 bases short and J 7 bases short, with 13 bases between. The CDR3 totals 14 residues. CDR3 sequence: CASSEGQGPYTQYF. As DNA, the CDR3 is TGCGCCAGCAGTGAGGGGCAGGGCCCTTATACGCAGTATTTT.

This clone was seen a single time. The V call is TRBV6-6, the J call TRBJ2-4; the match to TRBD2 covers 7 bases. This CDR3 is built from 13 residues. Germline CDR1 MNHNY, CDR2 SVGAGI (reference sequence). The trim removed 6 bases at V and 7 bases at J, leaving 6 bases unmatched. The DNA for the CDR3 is TGTGCCAGCAGCGCCGACGGGGGGAACATTCAGTACTTC. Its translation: CASSADGGNIQYF.

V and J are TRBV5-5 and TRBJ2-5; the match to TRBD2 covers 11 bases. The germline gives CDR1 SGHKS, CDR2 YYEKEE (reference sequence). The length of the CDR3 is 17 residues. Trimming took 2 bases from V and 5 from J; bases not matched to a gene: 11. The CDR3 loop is CASSLSAGLAGRETQYF. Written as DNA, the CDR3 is TGTGCCAGCAGCTTAAGCGCCGGACTAGCGGGCCGGGAGACCCAGTACTTC.

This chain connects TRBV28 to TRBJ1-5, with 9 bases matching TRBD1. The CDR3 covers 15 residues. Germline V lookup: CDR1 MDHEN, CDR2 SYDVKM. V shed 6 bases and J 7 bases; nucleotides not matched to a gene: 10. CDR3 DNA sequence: TGTGCCAGCAGAGGGACAGGGACAGGGTACCAGCCCCAGCATTTT. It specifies CASRGTGTGYQPQHF. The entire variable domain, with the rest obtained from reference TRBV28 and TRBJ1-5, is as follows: DVKVTQSSRYLVKRTGEKVFLECVQDMDHENMFWYRQDPGLGLRLIYFSYDVKMKEKGDIPEGYSVSREKKERFSLILESASTNQTSMYLCASRGTGTGYQPQHFGDGTRLSIL.

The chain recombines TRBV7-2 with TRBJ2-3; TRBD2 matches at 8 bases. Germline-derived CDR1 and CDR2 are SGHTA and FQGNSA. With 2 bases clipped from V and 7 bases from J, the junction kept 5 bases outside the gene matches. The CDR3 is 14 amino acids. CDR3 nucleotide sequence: TGTGCCAGCAGCTTAATTAGCGGGGTAAATACGCAGTATTTT. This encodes CASSLISGVNTQYF.

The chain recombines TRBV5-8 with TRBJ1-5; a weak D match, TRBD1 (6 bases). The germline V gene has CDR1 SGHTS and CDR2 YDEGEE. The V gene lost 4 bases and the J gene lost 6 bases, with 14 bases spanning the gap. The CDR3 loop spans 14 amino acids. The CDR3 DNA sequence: TGTGCCAGCAGCGGACACAGGGTTGGTCAGCCCCAGCATTTT. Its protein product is CASSGHRVGQPQHF. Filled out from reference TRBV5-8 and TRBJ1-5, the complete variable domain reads EAGVTQSPTHLIKTRGQQATLRCSPISGHTSVYWYQQALGLGLQFLLWYDEGEERNRGNFPPRFSGRQFPNYSSELNVNALELEDSALYLCASSGHRVGQPQHFGDGTRLSIL.

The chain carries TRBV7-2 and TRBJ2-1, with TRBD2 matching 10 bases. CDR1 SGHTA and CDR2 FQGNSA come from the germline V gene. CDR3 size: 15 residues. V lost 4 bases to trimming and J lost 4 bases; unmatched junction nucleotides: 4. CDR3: CASSSAAGGYNEQFF. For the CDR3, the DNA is TGTGCCAGCAGCTCAGCAGCGGGGGGGTACAATGAGCAGTTCTTC.

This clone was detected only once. The CDR3 DNA reads as TGTGCCAGCATGTCGCAGGGGAACATGAACACTGAAGCTTTCTTT. Translation: CASMSQGNMNTEAFF. The chain links TRBV6-5 to TRBJ1-1; possible D gene TRBD1, 6 bases. Trimming cost V 7 bases and J 0 bases, with 15 bases left between them. The CDR3 sequence is 15 residues long. Germline CDR1 reads MNHEY; CDR2 reads SVGAGI.

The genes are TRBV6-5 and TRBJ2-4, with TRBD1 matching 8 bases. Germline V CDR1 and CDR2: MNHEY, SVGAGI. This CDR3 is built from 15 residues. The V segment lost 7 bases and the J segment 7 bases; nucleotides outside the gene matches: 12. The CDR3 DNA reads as TGTGCCAGCACAGCGGAGGGACAGGTTTTGAACATTCAGTACTTC. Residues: CASTAEGQVLNIQYF.

CDR3 DNA: TGTGCCAGCAGCTTAGAGGGACTGAAATACACCTTC. Protein: CASSLEGLKYTF. V and J are TRBV11-2 and TRBJ1-2; a possible D gene is TRBD1 (5 bases). The V end lost 0 bases, the J end lost 11 bases, and 10 bases lay between the germline ends. The CDR3 totals 12 residues. Germline V gene lookup returns CDR1 SGHAT and CDR2 FQNNGV.